Listed below are T cell receptor beta chains from one sample, sequenced in a study of cytomegalovirus exposure and HLA in healthy donors. The table came from immunoSEQ multiplex PCR; TCRdb's copy has only in-frame clones and leaves some out. Of 200,000 or so clones in the sample, roughly 84% were seen once. Specimen: PBMCs. Receptors originate from a boy between 10 and 17 years old in good health and CMV-seronegative. The CDR3 runs from the conserved cysteine through the conserved F or W. D genes are given only for firm matches. Not every row has a clone size; where given, it reads once, few, many or a size class.

DNA,CDR3,J,size,V,D
TGTGCCAGCAGTCCCCATAGCGGGAGGCCCTCCTTTGAGCAGTACTTC,CASSPHSGRPSFEQYF,TRBJ2-7,NA,TRBV27,TRBD2
TGTGCCAGCACCACCACCGGGACAGGAGAGTACGAGCAGTACTTC,CASTTTGTGEYEQYF,TRBJ2-7,NA,TRBV28,TRBD1
TGTGCCAGCTCAAGGGGACAGGGATACGGGGAGCTGTTTTTT,CASSRGQGYGELFF,TRBJ2-2,once,TRBV18,TRBD1
TGTGCCAGCAGCCCGGGGCGGAGGGGGGGCGAGCAGTACTTC,CASSPGRRGGEQYF,TRBJ2-7,NA,TRBV9,NA
TGTGCCAGCAGAACAAATAGCGGGGGGGACCGTGAGCAGTTCTTC,CASRTNSGGDREQFF,TRBJ2-1,NA,TRBV7-9,TRBD2
TGTGCCAGCAGTTTAGGACTAGCGTCCTACGAGCAGTACTTC,CASSLGLASYEQYF,TRBJ2-7,NA,TRBV28,TRBD2
TGTGCCAGCAGACAGACCATTAACTATGGCTACACCTTC,CASRQTINYGYTF,TRBJ1-2,few,TRBV2,NA
TGTGCCAGCACCAAAGGCGCCGGGGGAACTGAAGCTTTCTTT,CASTKGAGGTEAFF,TRBJ1-1,NA,TRBV5-4,NA
TGTGCCAGCAGCGTAGGAGGAGTTGACGAGCAGTACTTC,CASSVGGVDEQYF,TRBJ2-7,NA,TRBV9,NA
TGCGCCAGCAGCCAACCTGGTAGGGACAATGGCTACACCTTC,CASSQPGRDNGYTF,TRBJ1-2,NA,TRBV4-1,NA
TGTGCCAGCAGCCAAACTGGGACAGGGGTTTACTTC,CASSQTGTGVYF,TRBJ2-7,NA,TRBV9,TRBD1
TGTGCCGGCAGCGTCTTTTCGAGCTCTGGAAACACCATATATTTT,CAGSVFSSSGNTIYF,TRBJ1-3,NA,TRBV7-9,NA
TGTGCCTGGACCCCAGGGGGCGTTAGCACAGATACGCAGTATTTT,CAWTPGGVSTDTQYF,TRBJ2-3,NA,TRBV30,TRBD1
TGTGCCAGCAGTGCCCGGGAAAGAGGCACAGATACGCAGTATTTT,CASSARERGTDTQYF,TRBJ2-3,few,TRBV25-1,NA
TGCGCCAGCAGGTACGGAACAGGGGTTCAAGAGACCCAGTACTTC,CASRYGTGVQETQYF,TRBJ2-5,NA,TRBV5-1,TRBD1
TGCGCCAGCAGCCACGCACAGGGGTCTGGGGCCAACGTCCTGACTTTC,CASSHAQGSGANVLTF,TRBJ2-6,few,TRBV4-3,TRBD1
TGTGCCAGCAGCCAAGGAACGGGTAGCTTCTACGAGCAGTACTTC,CASSQGTGSFYEQYF,TRBJ2-7,NA,TRBV14,NA
TGTGCCAGCAGCTTGCAGGGGAGGGCAGAGACCCAGTACTTC,CASSLQGRAETQYF,TRBJ2-5,NA,TRBV5-6,NA
TGTGCCAGCAGGCGGACCGCTCAGGGTTCCACTGGAAACACCATATATTTT,CASRRTAQGSTGNTIYF,TRBJ1-3,NA,TRBV7-8,NA
TGTGCCAGCAGCTTATTGGGAGGTAGCAATCAGCCCCAGCATTTT,CASSLLGGSNQPQHF,TRBJ1-5,NA,TRBV7-2,NA
TGTGCCAGTAGTATAGCTTTGGACAGGGCAGGCTATGGCTACACCTTC,CASSIALDRAGYGYTF,TRBJ1-2,NA,TRBV19,TRBD1
TGTGCCAGCAGTGATGGGACAGGGGGGATATACGAGCAGTACTTC,CASSDGTGGIYEQYF,TRBJ2-7,NA,TRBV6-1,TRBD1
TGTGCCAGCAGCTCCCCTGGCGGGTTCGGGGAGCTGTTTTTT,CASSSPGGFGELFF,TRBJ2-2,NA,TRBV7-9,NA